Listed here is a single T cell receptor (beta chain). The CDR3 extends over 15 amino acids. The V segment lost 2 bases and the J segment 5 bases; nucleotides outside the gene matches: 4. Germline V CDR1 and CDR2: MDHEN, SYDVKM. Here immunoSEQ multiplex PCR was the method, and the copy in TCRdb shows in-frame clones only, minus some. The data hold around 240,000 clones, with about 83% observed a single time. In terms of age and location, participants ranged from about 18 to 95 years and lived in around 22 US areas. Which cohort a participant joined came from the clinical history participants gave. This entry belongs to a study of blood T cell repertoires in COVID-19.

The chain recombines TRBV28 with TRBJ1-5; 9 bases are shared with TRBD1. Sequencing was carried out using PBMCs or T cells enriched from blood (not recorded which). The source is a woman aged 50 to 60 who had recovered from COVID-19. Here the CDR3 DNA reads TGTGCCAGCAGTTTAACAGGGGGCTGGGATCAGCCCCAGCATTTT. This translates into CASSLTGGWDQPQHF.